These 32 T cell receptor beta chains were all obtained from the same sample, sequenced in a study of regulatory T cells in long-lasting Graves disease. The TCR beta library used iRepertoire HTBI primers with Arm-PCR amplification of CDR3. TCRdb recomputed calls from the multiplex PCR reads with MiXCR, one row per CDR3 protein. The data show approximately 490,000 distinct CDR3 sequences, 15% to 20% seen once. Time point denoted: newly diagnosed GD, antithyroid drugs for less than 3 months. Extracted RNA from PBMCs served as the source of the TCR library. The sample also formed part of further work on T cells in Graves' hyperthyroidism and ophthalmopathy.

Sequencing used peripheral blood mononuclear cells (PBMCs), obtained at new diagnosis, from a patient treated with antithyroid drugs. The receptors here all came from a man in his forties or fifties with Graves disease.

The count of this clonotype is one. V is TRBV18 and J is TRBJ1-4, with TRBD1 as a possible D gene (5 bases). Trimming removed 4 bases at V and 11 bases at J, with 20 bases between. Germline V lookup: CDR1 KGHSH, CDR2 LQKENI. The CDR3 runs to 15 residues. CDR3 protein: CASSRRTTRTEKLFF. The CDR3, as DNA: TGTGCCAGCTCACGACGGACAACCAGGACTGAGAAACTGTTTTTT. The whole variable domain, remainder taken from reference TRBV18 and TRBJ1-4, is NAGVMQNPRHLVRRRGQEARLRCSPMKGHSHVYWYRQLPEEGLKFMVYLQKENIIDESGMPKERFSAEFPKEGPSILRIQQVVRGDSAAYFCASSRRTTRTEKLFFGSGTQLSVL.

This clonotype was found once. This chain uses TRBV20-1 with TRBJ1-1; D possibly corresponds to TRBD1 (6 bases). Trimming took off 6 bases at V and 6 bases at J, with 14 bases between the two ends. Germline V gene lookup returns CDR1 DFQATT and CDR2 SNEGSKA (reference sequence). CDR3 length equals 12 residues. CDR3 in amino acids: CSATGHGAEAFF. CDR3 in DNA: TGCAGTGCGACGGGACATGGGGCTGAAGCTTTCTTT.

In its sample, this clonotype was seen a few times. CDR3 DNA: TGCAGCGTTAGCGGCTGGGCGGGCGGGAGTGGCAGCGGAGGAAATGAGCAGTTCTTC. This encodes CSVSGWAGGSGSGGNEQFF. The rearrangement joins TRBV29-1 to TRBJ2-1; 7 bases match TRBD2. The CDR3 runs 19 residues. Germline V lookup: CDR1 SQVTM, CDR2 ANQGSEA. The V gene end was trimmed by 5 bases and the J gene end by 7 bases; junction bases not matched to a gene: 26.

This clonotype has a count of ten or more. The V call is TRBV12-3 or TRBV12-4, the J call TRBJ2-3; 12 bases are shared with TRBD2. V lost 8 bases and J lost 4; bases outside the gene matches: 10. This CDR3 is built from 16 residues. Here the CDR3 DNA reads TGTGCCAGCGAAAGGAGACTAGCGGGAGTAGCAGATACGCAGTATTTT. This sequence encodes CASERRLAGVADTQYF.

The chain carries TRBV10-3 and TRBJ1-3; D is unresolved. Germline V lookup: CDR1 ENHRY, CDR2 SYGVKD. The CDR3 is made up of 14 amino acids. V was pared by 8 bases and J by 3 bases, with 14 bases between. The CDR3 nucleotides are TGTGCCATCCGAGAAGGGTCGGATGGAAACACCATATATTTT. This gives the protein CAIREGSDGNTIYF.

Many counts were recorded for this clonotype. The V gene is TRBV30, the J gene TRBJ1-1; 10 bases are shared with TRBD1. The CDR3 runs 13 residues. V gave up 5 bases and J gave up 0 bases; unmatched junction bases: 0. The germline gives CDR1 GTSNPN, CDR2 SVGIG (reference sequence). CDR3 region: CAWGTGVNTEAFF. The CDR3 region has the DNA TGTGCCTGGGGGACAGGGGTGAACACTGAAGCTTTCTTT.

This clonotype was observed at least ten times. CDR3 DNA: TGTGCCAGCAGCAAAGCGGGACTCTCTCAAGAGACCCAGTACTTC. It translates to CASSKAGLSQETQYF. The chain links TRBV7-8 to TRBJ2-5, with TRBD2 matching over 7 bases. CDR1 is SGHVS and CDR2 is FQNEAQ in the germline V gene. V shed 5 bases and J 2 bases; nucleotides not matched to a gene: 8. There are 15 residues in the CDR3.

The chain couples TRBV28 to TRBJ2-7; D is possibly TRBD2 (5 bases). The CDR3 sequence is 13 residues long. Per germline, CDR1 MDHEN and CDR2 SYDVKM. V dropped 6 bases and J dropped 2 bases, with 11 bases sitting between them. The CDR3 coding sequence is TGTGCCAGCAGGCGGACTCCAACCTACGAGCAGTACTTC. Encoded protein: CASRRTPTYEQYF.

In its sample, this clonotype was seen many times. This sequence joins TRBV12-5 and TRBJ2-5; 7 bases are shared with TRBD1. The V gene's germline CDR1 is LGHNT and CDR2 FRNRAP. After removal of 4 bases from V and 9 bases from J, the junction contained 17 bases not matched to a gene. The CDR3 runs 16 residues. CDR3 protein: CASGSGGQSELRAQYF. The CDR3 DNA follows: TGTGCTAGTGGTTCTGGGGGACAGTCGGAACTTCGGGCCCAGTACTTC.

The chain employs TRBV3-1 and TRBJ2-3; D gene ambiguous. This CDR3 has 13 amino acids. Trimming removed 1 base at V and 6 bases at J, with 8 bases between. The germline CDR1 and CDR2 sequences are LGHDT and YNNKEL (reference sequence). CDR3 nucleotide sequence: TGTGCCAGCAGCCAAGGTGAAGGGGATACGCAGTATTTT. Encoded protein: CASSQGEGDTQYF.

Ten or more counts support this clonotype. This chain uses TRBV20-1 with TRBJ2-7, with D maybe TRBD2 (6 bases). The CDR3 contains 16 residues. CDR1 and CDR2 from the germline V gene are DFQATT and SNEGSKA (reference sequence). V dropped 0 bases and J dropped 5 bases, with 20 bases sitting between them. The CDR3 DNA reads as TGCAGTGCTAGAGAGGGGCGGGGCAGGATGTTCGACGAGCAGTACTTC. This codes for CSAREGRGRMFDEQYF.

This clonotype came up many times. V and J are TRBV11-2 and TRBJ2-7, with 15 bases fitting TRBD2. This CDR3 has 17 residues. Trimming removed 1 base from V and 5 bases from J; junction bases left unmatched: 6. From germline, CDR1 is SGHAT and CDR2 FQNNGV. The CDR3 loop reads CASSLVGLAGGPNEQYF. In DNA form, the CDR3 reads TGTGCCAGCAGCTTAGTTGGACTAGCGGGAGGGCCCAACGAGCAGTACTTC.

The V and J genes are TRBV20-1 and TRBJ1-6; D is possibly TRBD1 (5 bases). Germline V gives CDR1 DFQATT, CDR2 SNEGSKA (reference sequence). Trimming shortened V by 4 bases and J by 6 bases, and 10 bases separated the two germline ends. The CDR3 spans 13 residues. CDR3 sequence reads: CSANRDVNSPLHF. CDR3 DNA: TGCAGTGCTAACCGGGACGTTAATTCACCCCTCCACTTT.

In this sample, this clonotype turned up many times. J is TRBJ2-1 and V is TRBV5-1; 9 nucleotides align to TRBD1. Germline values: CDR1 SGHRS, CDR2 YFSETQ. Unmatched junction bases numbered 4, after V lost 1 base and J lost 2 bases. CDR3 length equals 16 residues. CDR3 DNA sequence: TGCGCCAGCAGCTTGCTGGACAGGGGAACCTACAATGAGCAGTTCTTC. It encodes CASSLLDRGTYNEQFF.

In this sample, this clonotype turned up many times. The rearrangement joins TRBV12-3 or TRBV12-4 to TRBJ2-7, with D maybe TRBD2 (6 bases). Trimming pared 4 bases from V and 4 bases from J, leaving 11 bases between. The CDR3 spans 13 residues. The CDR3 DNA sequence: TGTGCCAGCAGTTGGGGGGTTCGTTACGAGCAGTACTTC. This translates into CASSWGVRYEQYF.

The sample holds many counts of this clonotype. The CDR3 DNA follows: TGTGCCAGCATGAGCGCTAGCGGGAGGGGTTCAGATACGCAGTATTTT. Translating gives CASMSASGRGSDTQYF. The chain has TRBV2 and TRBJ2-3; TRBD2 matches 12 bases. The germline V gene has CDR1 SNHLY and CDR2 FYNNEI. The CDR3 length is 16 residues. V was pared by 7 bases and J by 4 bases, with 9 bases of the junction left unmatched. The full variable domain, its missing parts supplied by reference TRBV2 and TRBJ2-3, is EPEVTQTPSHQVTQMGQEVILRCVPISNHLYFYWYRQILGQKVEFLVSFYNNEISEKSEIFDDQFSVERPDGSNFTLKIRSTKLEDSAMYFCASMSASGRGSDTQYFGPGTRLTVL.

The gene calls are TRBV7-9 and TRBJ2-3, with TRBD2 matching over 12 bases. Germline CDR1 reads SEHNR; CDR2 reads FQNEAQ (reference sequence). Trimming cost V 3 bases and J 7 bases; bases outside gene matches: 8. The CDR3 loop spans 16 amino acids. The CDR3 loop is CASSFSSGGGQNTQYF. The CDR3 DNA reads TGTGCCAGCAGCTTCTCTAGCGGGGGGGGCCAAAATACGCAGTATTTT.

This clonotype was counted ten times or more. This chain joins TRBV6-1 and TRBJ2-7, with D tentatively TRBD1 (6 bases). V lost 5 bases and J lost 0, with 14 bases in between. The CDR3 loop spans 15 amino acids. Per the germline V gene, CDR1 is MNHNS and CDR2 is SASEGT. CDR3 bases: TGTGCCAGCAGTAACGACCGCAGGGGCTCCTACGAGCAGTACTTC. Translated, it gives CASSNDRRGSYEQYF.

V usage is TRBV7-8 and J usage is TRBJ2-2; no reliable D call. CDR3 length: 14 amino acids. Per the germline V gene, CDR1 is SGHVS and CDR2 is FQNEAQ. Trimming shortened V by 2 bases and J by 2 bases, and 6 bases separated the two germline ends. The DNA of the CDR3 is TGTGCCAGCAGCTTACTACTCAACACCGGGGAGCTGTTTTTT. Its translation: CASSLLLNTGELFF.

Only a few counts were recorded for this clonotype. This sequence joins TRBV7-9 and TRBJ1-2, with D perhaps TRBD1 (5 bases). The CDR3 is 14 amino acids. Germline CDR1 is SEHNR and CDR2 is FQNEAQ (reference sequence). Trimming pared 3 bases from V and 6 bases from J, leaving 14 bases between. Here the CDR3 DNA reads TGTGCCAGCAGCTTTCGGGGGATTGAGGATGGCTACACCTTC. It codes for CASSFRGIEDGYTF.

The sample holds many counts of this clonotype. The chain recombines TRBV2 with TRBJ2-5, with D perhaps TRBD1 (5 bases). Trimming left V 8 bases short and J 5 bases short, with 15 bases between. Germline CDR1 is SNHLY and CDR2 is FYNNEI. There are 13 residues in the CDR3. The CDR3 DNA reads TGTGCCAGCTGCCAGGGAATTCAGGAGACCCAGTACTTC. Protein product: CASCQGIQETQYF.

This clonotype appeared many times. CDR3 sequence reads: CASSPGLADDYNEQFF. The DNA of the CDR3 is TGTGCCAGCAGCCCCGGACTAGCGGATGATTACAATGAGCAGTTCTTC. The chain couples TRBV3-1 to TRBJ2-1, with 10 positions matching TRBD2. Germline V gives CDR1 LGHDT, CDR2 YNNKEL (reference sequence). CDR3 length: 16 amino acids. The J segment lost 4 bases and the V segment lost 4 bases, leaving 7 bases of the junction unmatched.

The V and J genes are TRBV2 and TRBJ2-5, with TRBD1 matching over 7 bases. The V gene end was trimmed by 8 bases and the J gene end by 4 bases; junction bases not matched to a gene: 10. The CDR3 spans 14 residues. CDR1 is SNHLY, CDR2 FYNNEI, per germline. The CDR3: CASGARQGRETQYF. Written as DNA, the CDR3 is TGTGCCAGCGGAGCCCGACAGGGCCGAGAGACCCAGTACTTC.

This chain uses TRBV2 with TRBJ2-3; D call uncertain. The J call is in doubt because the DNA end fits TRBJ2-7 better. The CDR3 sequence is 13 residues long. The germline gives CDR1 SNHLY, CDR2 FYNNEI. The CDR3 spells CASVGRISYEQYF. CDR3 DNA: TGTGCCAGCGTAGGACGGATCTCCTACGAGCAGTACTTC.

This clonotype was counted ten times or more. The rearrangement joins TRBV30 to TRBJ2-5; 7 bases are a match to TRBD2. The length of the CDR3 is 13 residues. Per germline, CDR1 GTSNPN and CDR2 SVGIG (reference sequence). Trimming took 7 bases from V and 4 from J; bases not matched to a gene: 9. The CDR3 sequence: CALGGEGPETQYF. For the CDR3, the DNA is TGTGCCTTGGGGGGGGAAGGGCCAGAGACCCAGTACTTC.

This clonotype was found many times. The chain joins TRBV12-3 or TRBV12-4 to TRBJ2-1; D unclear. Trimming shortened V by 4 bases and J by 4 bases, and 17 bases separated the two germline ends. This CDR3 spans 16 amino acids. CDR3 sequence reads: CASSYANQRGYNEQFF. The CDR3 region has the DNA TGTGCCAGCAGTTACGCTAATCAGCGTGGTTACAATGAGCAGTTCTTC.

There are many counts of this clonotype. The rearrangement joins TRBV6-2 or TRBV6-3 to TRBJ2-7; D is undetermined. Germline V gene sequence: CDR1 MNHEY, CDR2 SVGEGT. Trimming pared 5 bases from V and 3 bases from J, leaving 11 bases between. The length of the CDR3 is 13 residues. CDR3 protein: CASSEHLVYEQYF. CDR3 nucleotides: TGTGCCAGCAGTGAACATCTCGTCTACGAGCAGTACTTC.

A few counts support this clonotype. The chain recombines TRBV5-6 with TRBJ2-7; no definite D call. CDR1 and CDR2 from the germline V gene are SGHDT and YYEEEE. The CDR3 sequence is 14 residues long. The V end was cut by 4 bases, the J end by 6 bases, with 17 bases between. CDR3 nucleotide sequence: TGTGCCAGCAGCCCGGCCGGTGGAGCCTTCGAGCAGTACTTC. Protein product: CASSPAGGAFEQYF.

Many counts were recorded for this clonotype. The V and J genes are TRBV27 and TRBJ2-1; D possibly corresponds to TRBD2 (5 bases). Trimming shortened V by 3 bases and J by 8 bases, and 17 bases separated the two germline ends. CDR3 length equals 15 residues. Looked up from germline, CDR1 is MNHEY and CDR2 is SMNVEV (reference sequence). Here the CDR3 reads CASSFYRGLMDEQFF. CDR3 in DNA: TGTGCCAGCAGTTTTTATAGAGGGTTAATGGATGAGCAGTTCTTC.

This clonotype was counted between two and nine times. The rearrangement links TRBV28 to TRBJ1-3; D is unresolved. This CDR3 has 13 residues. V lost 4 bases, J lost 2 bases, and 6 bases lay in between. Per the germline V gene, CDR1 is MDHEN and CDR2 is SYDVKM. CDR3 sequence: CASSSRAGNTIYF. For the CDR3, the DNA is TGTGCCAGCAGTTCAAGGGCTGGAAACACCATATATTTT.

This clonotype was recorded many times. CDR3 sequence: CASSQGARPSTDTQYF. CDR3 in DNA: TGCGCCAGCAGCCAAGGAGCCAGGCCAAGCACAGATACGCAGTATTTT. The chain recombines TRBV4-1 with TRBJ2-3, with unresolved D. Trimming stripped 1 base from V and 0 bases from J, with 11 bases between. The CDR3 is 16 amino acids. Germline values: CDR1 MGHRA, CDR2 YSYEKL.

There are many counts of this clonotype. The chain has TRBV6-1 and TRBJ2-4; D may be TRBD1 or TRBD2 (5 bases each). Germline V gene lookup returns CDR1 MNHNS and CDR2 SASEGT. The CDR3 spans 15 residues. V lost 5 bases, J lost 0 bases, and 11 bases lay in between. CDR3: CASSTGLLAKNIQYF. The CDR3 DNA reads as TGTGCCAGCAGTACAGGACTTTTAGCCAAAAACATTCAGTACTTC.